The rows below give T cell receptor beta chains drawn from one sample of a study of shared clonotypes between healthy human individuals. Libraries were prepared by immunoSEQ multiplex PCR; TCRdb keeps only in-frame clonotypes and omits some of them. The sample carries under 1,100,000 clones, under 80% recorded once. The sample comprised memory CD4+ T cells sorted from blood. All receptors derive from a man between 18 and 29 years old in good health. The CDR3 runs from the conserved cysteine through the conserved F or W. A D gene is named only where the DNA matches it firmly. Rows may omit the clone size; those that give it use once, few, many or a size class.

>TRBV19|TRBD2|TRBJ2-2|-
CASSIETSGPTGELFF
TGTGCCAGTAGTATAGAGACTAGCGGGCCGACCGGGGAGCTGTTTTTT
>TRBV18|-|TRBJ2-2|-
CASSPLTATGELFF
TGTGCCAGCTCACCACTGACCGCCACCGGGGAGCTGTTTTTT
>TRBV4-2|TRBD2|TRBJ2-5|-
CASSQELAGDRTQYF
TGTGCCAGCAGCCAAGAACTAGCGGGGGACAGGACCCAGTACTTC
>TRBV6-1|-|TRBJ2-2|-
CASSESGVFTGELFF
TGTGCCAGCAGTGAATCAGGGGTATTCACCGGGGAGCTGTTTTTT
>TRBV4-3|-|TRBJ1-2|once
CASSQDTGLAGAGYTF
TGCGCCAGCAGCCAAGATACAGGGCTGGCGGGCGCTGGCTACACCTTC
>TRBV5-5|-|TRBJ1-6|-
CASSLGISNNSPLHF
TGTGCCAGCAGCTTGGGAATTTCTAATAATTCACCCCTCCACTTT
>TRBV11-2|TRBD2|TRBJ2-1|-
CASSLWGGGGVNEQFF
TGTGCCAGCAGCTTATGGGGCGGCGGGGGAGTTAATGAGCAGTTCTTC
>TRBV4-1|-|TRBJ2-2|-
CASSQIYGGELFF
TGCGCCAGCAGCCAAATTTATGGCGGGGAGCTGTTTTTT
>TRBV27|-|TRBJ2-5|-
CASSPMGLPVETQYF
TGTGCCAGCAGTCCGATGGGACTTCCGGTGGAGACCCAGTACTTC
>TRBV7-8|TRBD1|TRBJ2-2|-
CASSTGQGRELFF
TGTGCCAGCAGCACTGGACAGGGGCGGGAGCTGTTTTTT
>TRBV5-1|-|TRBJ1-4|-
CASSLSPQGGEKLFF
TGCGCCAGCAGCTTGTCGCCCCAAGGGGGTGAAAAACTGTTTTTT
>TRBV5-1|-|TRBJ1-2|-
CASSLGGYGYTF
TGCGCCAGCAGCTTAGGAGGCTATGGCTACACCTTC
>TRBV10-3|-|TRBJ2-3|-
CAISESGADTQYF
TGTGCCATCAGTGAGTCGGGGGCAGATACGCAGTATTTT
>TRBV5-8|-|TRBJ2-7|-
CASSFRGEQYF
TGTGCCAGCAGCTTCAGGGGCGAGCAGTACTTC
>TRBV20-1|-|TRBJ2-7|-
CSARDLREQYF
TGCAGTGCTAGAGATTTACGGGAGCAGTACTTC
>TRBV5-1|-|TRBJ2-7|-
CASSQAPSYEQYF
TGCGCCAGCTCCCAGGCCCCCTCCTACGAGCAGTACTTC
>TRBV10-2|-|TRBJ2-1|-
CASSLANVYNEQFF
TGCGCCAGCTCTCTGGCTAATGTCTACAATGAGCAGTTCTTC
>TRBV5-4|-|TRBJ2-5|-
CASSLGVGETQYF
TGTGCCAGCAGCTTGGGTGTCGGGGAGACCCAGTACTTC
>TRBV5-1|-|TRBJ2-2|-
CASSLYTGELFF
TGCGCCAGCAGCTTGTACACCGGGGAGCTGTTTTTT
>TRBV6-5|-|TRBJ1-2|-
CASSYEQFYGYTF
TGTGCCAGCAGTTACGAACAGTTCTATGGCTACACCTTC
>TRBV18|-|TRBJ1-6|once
CASSPGLTASMSGALHF
TGTGCCAGCTCACCAGGGTTGACAGCCAGCATGAGTGGGGCCCTCCACTTT
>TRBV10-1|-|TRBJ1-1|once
CASNRARTEAFF
TGCGCCAGCAACAGGGCTAGGACTGAAGCTTTCTTT
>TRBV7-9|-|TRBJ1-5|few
CASSPRGGGNQPQHF
TGTGCCAGCAGCCCGAGAGGGGGGGGCAATCAGCCCCAGCATTTT
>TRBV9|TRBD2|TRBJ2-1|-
CASSPSGTSGRNEQFF
TGTGCCAGCAGCCCTTCCGGGACTAGCGGGAGGAATGAGCAGTTCTTC
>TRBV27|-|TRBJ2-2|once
CASRTLMGTGELFF
TGTGCCAGCAGAACCTTGATGGGCACCGGGGAGCTGTTTTTT
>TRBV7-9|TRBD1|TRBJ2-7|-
CASSLDPTGYEQYF
TGTGCCAGCAGCTTAGACCCGACAGGGTACGAGCAGTACTTC
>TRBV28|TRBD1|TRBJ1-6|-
CASRVRDRGASPLHF
TGTGCCAGCAGGGTCCGGGACAGGGGGGCTTCACCCCTCCACTTT
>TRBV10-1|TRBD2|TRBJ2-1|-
CASSDPGTSDYNEQFF
TGCGCCAGCAGCGACCCCGGGACTAGCGATTACAATGAGCAGTTCTTC
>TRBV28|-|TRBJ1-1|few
CASVPAGPNTEAFF
TGTGCCAGCGTTCCCGCCGGGCCGAACACTGAAGCTTTCTTT
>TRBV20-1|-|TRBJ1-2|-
CSASPGDGYTF
TGCAGTGCTAGCCCTGGAGATGGCTACACCTTC
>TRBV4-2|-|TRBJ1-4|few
CASSQGGANNEKLFF
TGTGCCAGCAGCCAAGGTGGGGCAAATAATGAAAAACTGTTTTTT
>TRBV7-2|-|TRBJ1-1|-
CASSFSERTSNTEAFF
TGTGCCAGCAGCTTCTCGGAACGGACCTCGAACACTGAAGCTTTCTTT
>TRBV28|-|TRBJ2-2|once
CASSLFGSGELFF
TGTGCCAGCAGTTTATTCGGGTCCGGGGAGCTGTTTTTT
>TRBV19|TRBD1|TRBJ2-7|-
CASSKDRGSEQYF
TGTGCCAGTAGTAAGGACAGGGGATCCGAGCAGTACTTC
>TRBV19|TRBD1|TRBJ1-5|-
CASSTLDRGRNQPQHF
TGTGCCAGTAGTACATTGGACAGGGGGAGGAATCAGCCCCAGCATTTT
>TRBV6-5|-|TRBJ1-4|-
CASRYSGQPNEKLFF
TGTGCCAGCAGATACTCCGGACAGCCTAATGAAAAACTGTTTTTT
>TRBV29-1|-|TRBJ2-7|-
CSVAQAYEQYF
TGCAGCGTTGCCCAGGCCTACGAGCAGTACTTC
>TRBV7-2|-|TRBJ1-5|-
CASSPVWGASQPQHF
TGTGCCAGCAGCCCGGTATGGGGGGCTAGTCAGCCCCAGCATTTT
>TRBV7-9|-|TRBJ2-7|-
CASSLAGISYEQYF
TGTGCCAGCAGCTTAGCGGGTATCTCCTACGAGCAGTACTTC
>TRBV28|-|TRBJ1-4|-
CASTPDGGNEKLFF
TGTGCCAGCACCCCAGACGGGGGGAATGAAAAACTGTTTTTT